This T cell receptor (beta chain) was identified during a study of cytomegalovirus exposure and HLA in healthy donors. The study, taken as a whole, reports: It was taken for granted in presence/absence analyses that sequencing depth across donors was roughly uniform. Apart from CMV serostatus, no immune exposure information was available.

The PCR had 60 Vbeta and 13 Jbeta primers. Profiled with immunoSEQ multiplex PCR; TCRdb holds only in-frame clones, not every one. The data show under 150,000 clones, about 78% seen once. The germline CDR1 and CDR2 sequences are MDHEN and SYDVKM. CDR3 length equals 15 residues. V gave up 5 bases and J gave up 0 bases, with 13 bases separating them. On this clone: The antigen remains unidentified.

The chain links TRBV28 to TRBJ1-2, with D possibly TRBD1 on 6 matching bases. The TCR sequence derives from a human donor in good health. Source material: PBMCs. The CDR3 region is CASSPLTGANYGYTF. The CDR3 DNA reads as TGTGCCAGCAGTCCGTTGACAGGCGCTAACTATGGCTACACCTTC.